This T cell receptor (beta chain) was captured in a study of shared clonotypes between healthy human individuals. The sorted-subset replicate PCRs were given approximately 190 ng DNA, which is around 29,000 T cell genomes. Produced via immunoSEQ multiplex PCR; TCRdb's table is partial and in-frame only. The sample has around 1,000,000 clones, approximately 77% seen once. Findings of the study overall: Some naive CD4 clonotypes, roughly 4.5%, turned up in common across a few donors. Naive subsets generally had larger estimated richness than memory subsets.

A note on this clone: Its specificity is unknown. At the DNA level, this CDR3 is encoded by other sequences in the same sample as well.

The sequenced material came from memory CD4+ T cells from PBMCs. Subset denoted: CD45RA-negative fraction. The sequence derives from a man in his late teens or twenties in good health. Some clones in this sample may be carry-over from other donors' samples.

The CDR3 nucleotides are TGTGCCACCAGCAGGACAGGGGCCACTGAAGCTTTCTTT. Amino acid sequence: CATSRTGATEAFF. The chain couples TRBV15 to TRBJ1-1; 8 bases agree with TRBD1. Trimming at V came to 3 bases and at J to 4 bases, leaving 1 base not matched to a gene. Germline assignment: CDR1 LNHNV and CDR2 YYDKDF (reference sequence). The CDR3 runs 13 residues.